The present T cell receptor (beta chain) was sequenced within a study of PD-1 blockade in mismatch repair-deficient tumors. TCR sequencing covered a few patients who responded to pembrolizumab. General study results and limits: Tumor-resident clones, often undetectable pretreatment in blood, expanded then contracted after pembrolizumab.

TCRdb's table, derived via immunoSEQ multiplex PCR, lists solely in-frame clones and lacks some. The repertoire consists of some 120,000 clones, with about 88% occurring once and the leading ten covering about an eighth. The ends were cut back, 3 bases at V and 0 bases at J, with 8 bases in the middle. Germline V lookup: CDR1 SNHLY, CDR2 FYNNEI. The CDR3 is 14 amino acids. In the case of this clone: Its antigen is not identified.

This sequence originates from an adult with mismatch repair-deficient cancer. This sample comprised peripheral blood, obtained 70 to 72 weeks after starting pembrolizumab. The rearrangement joins TRBV2 to TRBJ1-1; D remains ambiguous. The CDR3 spells CASSDILLNTEAFF. The DNA for the CDR3 is TGTGCCAGCAGTGACATATTGTTGAACACTGAAGCTTTCTTT. Based on the CDR3 plus reference TRBV2 and TRBJ1-1, the full variable domain is EPEVTQTPSHQVTQMGQEVILRCVPISNHLYFYWYRQILGQKVEFLVSFYNNEISEKSEIFDDQFSVERPDGSNFTLKIRSTKLEDSAMYFCASSDILLNTEAFFGQGTRLTVV.